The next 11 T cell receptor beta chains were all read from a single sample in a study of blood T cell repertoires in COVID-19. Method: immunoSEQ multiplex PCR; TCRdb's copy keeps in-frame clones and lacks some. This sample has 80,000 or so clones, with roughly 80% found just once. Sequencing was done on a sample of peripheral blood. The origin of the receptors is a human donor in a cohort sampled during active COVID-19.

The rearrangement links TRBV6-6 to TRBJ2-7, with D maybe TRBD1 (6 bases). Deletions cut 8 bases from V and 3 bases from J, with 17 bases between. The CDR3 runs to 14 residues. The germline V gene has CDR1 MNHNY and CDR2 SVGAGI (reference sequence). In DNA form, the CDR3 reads TGTGCCAGCCTAGCTCCTGACAGGAACTACGAGCAGTACTTC. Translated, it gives CASLAPDRNYEQYF.

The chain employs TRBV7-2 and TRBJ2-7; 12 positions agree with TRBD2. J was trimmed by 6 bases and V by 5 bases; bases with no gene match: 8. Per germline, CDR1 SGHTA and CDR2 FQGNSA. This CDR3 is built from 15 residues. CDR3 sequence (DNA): TGTGCCAGCAGCCTTACGCCGGGACTAGCGGGCGAGCAGTACTTC. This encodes CASSLTPGLAGEQYF. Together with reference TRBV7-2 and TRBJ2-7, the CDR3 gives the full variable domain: GAGVSQSPSNKVTEKGKDVELRCDPISGHTALYWYRQSLGQGLEFLIYFQGNSAPDKSGLPSDRFSAERTGGSVSTLTIQRTQQEDSAVYLCASSLTPGLAGEQYFGPGTRLTVT.

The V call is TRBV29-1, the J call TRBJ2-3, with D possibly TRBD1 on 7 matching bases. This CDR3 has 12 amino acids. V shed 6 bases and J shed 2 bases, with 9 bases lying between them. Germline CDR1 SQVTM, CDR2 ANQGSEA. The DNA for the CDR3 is TGCAGCGTCAGGGGGGACACAGATACGCAGTATTTT. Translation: CSVRGDTDTQYF.

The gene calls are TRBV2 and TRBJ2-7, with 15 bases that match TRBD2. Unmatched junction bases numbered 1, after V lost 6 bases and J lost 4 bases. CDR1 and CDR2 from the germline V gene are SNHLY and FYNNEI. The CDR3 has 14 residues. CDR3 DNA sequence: TGTGCCAGCAGGGGGACTAGCGGGGGGTACGAGCAGTACTTC. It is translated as CASRGTSGGYEQYF.

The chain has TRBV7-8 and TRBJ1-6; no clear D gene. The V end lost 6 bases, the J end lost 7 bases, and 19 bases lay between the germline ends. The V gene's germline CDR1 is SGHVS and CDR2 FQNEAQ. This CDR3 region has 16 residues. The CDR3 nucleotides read TGTGCCAGCAGTGGTCAGCACCCATCCGGGAATTCACCCCTCCACTTT. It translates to CASSGQHPSGNSPLHF.

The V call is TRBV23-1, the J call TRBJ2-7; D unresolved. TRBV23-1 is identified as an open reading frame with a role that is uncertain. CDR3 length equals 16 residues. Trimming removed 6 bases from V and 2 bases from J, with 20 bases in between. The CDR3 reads CASSMPSPQLTYEQYF. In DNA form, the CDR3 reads TGCGCCAGCAGCATGCCAAGCCCCCAATTGACCTACGAGCAGTACTTC.

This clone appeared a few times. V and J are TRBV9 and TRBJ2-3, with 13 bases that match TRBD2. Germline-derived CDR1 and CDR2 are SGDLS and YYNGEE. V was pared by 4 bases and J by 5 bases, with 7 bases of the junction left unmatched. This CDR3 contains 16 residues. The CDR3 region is CASSLTSGGAQDTQYF. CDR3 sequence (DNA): TGTGCCAGCAGCCTCACTAGCGGGGGGGCCCAAGATACGCAGTATTTT.

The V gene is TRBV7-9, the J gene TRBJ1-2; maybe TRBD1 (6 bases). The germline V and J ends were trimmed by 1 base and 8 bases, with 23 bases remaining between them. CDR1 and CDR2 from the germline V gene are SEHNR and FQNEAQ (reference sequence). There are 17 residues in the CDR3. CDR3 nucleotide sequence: TGTGCCAGCAGCTTAGGATTGGGAACAGGGAACATGTTCGGCTACACCTTC. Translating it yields CASSLGLGTGNMFGYTF.

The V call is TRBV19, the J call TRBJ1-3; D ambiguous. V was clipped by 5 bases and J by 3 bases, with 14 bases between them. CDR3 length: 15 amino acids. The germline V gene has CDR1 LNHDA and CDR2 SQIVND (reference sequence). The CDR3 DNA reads TGTGCCAGTAGTTCCTCCCCTACTCATGGAAACACCATATATTTT. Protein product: CASSSSPTHGNTIYF.

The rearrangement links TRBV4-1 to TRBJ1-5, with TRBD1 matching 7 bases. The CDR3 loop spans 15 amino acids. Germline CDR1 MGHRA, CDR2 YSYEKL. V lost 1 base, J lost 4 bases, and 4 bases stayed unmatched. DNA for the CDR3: TGCGCCAGCAGCCAAGTGGAGGGGGCGAATCAGCCCCAGCATTTT. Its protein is CASSQVEGANQPQHF.

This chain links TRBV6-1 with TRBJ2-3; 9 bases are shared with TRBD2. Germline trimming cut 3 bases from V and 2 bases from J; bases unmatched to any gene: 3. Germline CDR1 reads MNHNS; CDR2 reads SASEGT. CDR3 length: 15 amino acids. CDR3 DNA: TGTGCCAGCAGTGAGGGGACTAGCATCACAGATACGCAGTATTTT. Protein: CASSEGTSITDTQYF.